This TCR beta chain was obtained from a study of shared clonotypes between healthy human individuals. General observations from the study: A small donor pool kept down the genetic and exposure-history diversity that was represented.

In germline, CDR1 is SGHTA, CDR2 FQGNSA. The length of the CDR3 is 13 residues. V lost 1 base and J lost 1, with 4 bases in between. Comments on this clone: Its antigen remains unknown. This may arise from a read error, as a much more abundant clone is one base away.

Method: immunoSEQ multiplex PCR; TCRdb's copy keeps in-frame clones and lacks some. Of around 1 million clones listed, about three quarters are singletons. This TCR was sampled from a man aged 18 to 29 in good health. The chain uses TRBV7-2 and TRBJ1-1; D is undetermined. Sequenced: memory CD4+ T cells sorted from blood. Subset noted: CD45RA-negative fraction. CDR3 bases: TGTGCCAGCAGCTTAGTGGCGAACACTGAAGCTTTCTTT. As protein: CASSLVANTEAFF.